The TCR beta chain described here comes from a study of identifying expanded T cells in peripheral blood. Study-level findings and limits: Clone count variance between roughly 2-week samples rose with total template count.

On this clone itself: Its antigen is undetermined.

This CDR3 comprises 13 residues. CDR1 and CDR2 (germline): SGHDT, YYEEEE. Trimming cost V 4 bases and J 7 bases, with 14 bases left between them. Clones were sequenced by immunoSEQ multiplex PCR, and TCRdb holds only the in-frame ones, with some missing. The sample has about 86,000 clones; 80% to 90% are singletons. This clonotype was sampled from a person between 18 and 69 years old in good health. J is TRBJ1-2 and V is TRBV5-6; tentatively, D is TRBD1 (5 bases). Sequencing was done on a sample of blood. In DNA, the CDR3 is TGTGCCAGCAGCCGGGGCCGGACTCTTGGCTACACCTTC. This sequence encodes CASSRGRTLGYTF.